The sequence of this T cell receptor beta chain was determined in a study of cytomegalovirus exposure and HLA in healthy donors. Clones were read by immunoSEQ multiplex PCR, and TCRdb kept only the in-frame ones, dropping some. The sample has roughly 100,000 clones, just under 95% seen once; the top ten hold 0.89%. Per germline, CDR1 LNHDA and CDR2 SQIVND (reference sequence). This CDR3 region has 15 residues. V was pared by 3 bases and J by 11 bases, with 15 bases of the junction left unmatched. The sequence derives from a woman under 30 in good health and CMV-seronegative. Sequencing input: PBMCs. The chain carries TRBV19 and TRBJ2-7, with 8 bases matching TRBD2. CDR3 amino acids: CASSITAGASPPEYF. The CDR3 nucleotides are TGTGCCAGTAGTATTACAGCGGGGGCGTCGCCCCCAGAGTACTTC. The full variable domain, its missing parts supplied by reference TRBV19 and TRBJ2-7, is DGGITQSPKYLFRKEGQNVTLSCEQNLNHDAMYWYRQDPGQGLRLIYYSQIVNDFQKGDIAEGYSVSREKKESFPLTVTSAQKNPTAFYLCASSITAGASPPEYFGPGTRLTVT.